The rows below give T cell receptor beta chains drawn from one sample of a study of T cells in Graves' hyperthyroidism and ophthalmopathy. MiXCR, applied by TCRdb to the multiplex PCR reads, yields one record per CDR3 protein. The sample has about 600,000 distinct CDR3 sequences; about 14% are singletons. Sequencing was carried out using blood. The receptors shown here come from a woman aged 18 to 35 with Graves' ophthalmopathy. Both conserved end residues are part of each CDR3. The D gene is left open where the match is weak. Size values are once, few and many counts, or a class for expanded clones, and some rows have none.

clone_size d_call j_call v_call cdr3_aa cdr3_nt
- TRBD1 TRBJ2-3 TRBV19 CASSRDRGADTQYF TGTGCCAGTAGTAGGGACAGGGGAGCAGATACGCAGTATTTT
- - TRBJ2-2 TRBV4-2 CASSQDYWDLLTGELFF TGTGCCAGCAGCCAAGATTATTGGGACTTACTCACCGGGGAGCTGTTTTTT
- TRBD2 TRBJ2-7 TRBV6-5 CASSYGSGGYEQHF TGTGCCAGCAGTTACGGTTCGGGAGGATACGAGCAGCACTTC
few TRBD1 TRBJ1-2 TRBV9 CASSVGTGNGNYGYTF TGTGCCAGCAGCGTCGGGACAGGAAACGGGAACTATGGCTACACCTTC
few - TRBJ1-2 TRBV14 CASSQDSWDLDYGYTF TGTGCCAGCAGCCAAGATTCCTGGGACTTGGACTATGGCTACACCTTC
few TRBD1 TRBJ1-1 TRBV10-3 CATVKTTGAYTEAFF TGTGCCACCGTGAAAACAACAGGGGCGTACACTGAAGCTTTCTTT
many TRBD1 TRBJ2-7 TRBV2 CASSDKDRYYYDEQYF TGTGCCAGCAGTGATAAGGACAGGTATTACTATGACGAGCAGTACTTC
- - TRBJ1-2 TRBV6-1 CASSENFHYGYTF TGTGCCAGCAGTGAAAATTTCCACTATGGCTACACCTTC
many - TRBJ2-7 TRBV20-1 CSARQIYEQYF TGCAGTGCTCGACAGATCTACGAGCAGTACTTC
many TRBD2 TRBJ2-7 TRBV20-1 CSAHDPSGRSYEQYF TGCAGTGCTCACGACCCGAGCGGGAGAAGCTACGAGCAGTACTTC
- TRBD2 TRBJ2-1 TRBV7-3 CASSLNLAGANEQFF TGTGCCAGCAGCTTAAACCTAGCGGGGGCCAATGAGCAGTTCTTC
many TRBD1 TRBJ2-7 TRBV20-1 CSPLMDRGTYEQYF TGCAGTCCCCTAATGGACAGGGGAACCTACGAGCAGTACTTC
many TRBD2 TRBJ2-7 TRBV6-1 CASETSGTGSYEQYF TGTGCCAGCGAGACTAGCGGGACAGGGTCCTACGAGCAGTACTTC
- - TRBJ2-1 TRBV11-3 CASSSHSRISSYNEQFF TGTGCCAGCAGCTCCCACTCCCGGATAAGCTCCTACAATGAGCAGTTCTTC
few - TRBJ2-5 TRBV9 CASSARAGTQYF TGTGCCAGCAGCGCCCGGGCGGGGACCCAGTACTTC
many - TRBJ2-5 TRBV7-8 CASSLGTGSETQYF TGTGCCAGCAGCCTAGGGACGGGGAGCGAGACCCAGTACTTC
once - TRBJ2-7 TRBV6-5 CASSYWRGYGYEQYF TGTGCCAGCAGTTACTGGAGGGGCTATGGCTACGAGCAGTACTTC
many - TRBJ2-5 TRBV29-1 CSVELRSQETQYF TGCAGCGTTGAACTTCGCAGCCAAGAGACCCAGTACTTC
many - TRBJ2-5 TRBV7-9 CASSQAVSGGWETQYF TGTGCCAGCAGCCAGGCGGTTAGCGGCGGCTGGGAGACCCAGTACTTC
many - TRBJ1-3 TRBV12-3/TRBV12-4 CATETGTRGRNTIYF TGTGCCACCGAAACAGGGACGCGGGGCCGAAACACCATATATTTT
many TRBD2 TRBJ2-1 TRBV7-9 CASSLVSKGGYNEQFF TGTGCCAGCAGCCTCGTCTCGAAGGGAGGGTACAATGAGCAGTTCTTC
few TRBD2 TRBJ2-7 TRBV9 CASSVTSGPNRPYEQYF TGTGCCAGCAGCGTGACTAGCGGGCCTAACCGTCCCTACGAGCAGTACTTC
many TRBD1 TRBJ1-4 TRBV7-2 CASSPRTGGSTSGEKLFF TGTGCCAGCAGCCCTCGGACAGGGGGGTCAACCTCCGGGGAAAAACTGTTTTTT
many - TRBJ1-4 TRBV12-3/TRBV12-4 CASSLGQGNEKLFF TGTGCTAGCAGCTTAGGCCAGGGGAATGAAAAACTGTTTTTT
many - TRBJ2-5 TRBV28 CASSLWPFGGKETQYF TGTGCCAGCAGTTTATGGCCCTTCGGGGGAAAAGAGACCCAGTACTTC
many - TRBJ2-2 TRBV29-1 CSVEVFGQNTGELFF TGCAGCGTTGAAGTCTTCGGACAGAACACCGGGGAGCTGTTTTTT
few TRBD1 TRBJ1-1 TRBV19 CASRDRTNTEAFF TGTGCCAGTAGGGACAGGACGAACACTGAAGCTTTCTTT
- - TRBJ1-5 TRBV27 CASSSQYNQPQHF TGTGCCAGCAGTTCACAGTATAATCAGCCCCAGCATTTT
- - TRBJ1-5 TRBV18 CASSYESGARQPQHF TGTGCCAGCTCCTATGAGTCGGGGGCGAGGCAGCCCCAGCATTTT
few - TRBJ1-1 TRBV19 CASSIEGTGNTEAFF TGTGCCAGTAGTATAGAAGGGACGGGGAACACTGAAGCTTTCTTT
- - TRBJ2-2 TRBV10-3 CASGSGTDINTGELFF TGTGCCTCCGGATCCGGGACCGATATTAACACCGGGGAGCTGTTTTTT
few TRBD1 TRBJ1-1 TRBV27 CASRPYHRGPLAFF TGTGCCAGCAGACCGTACCACAGGGGGCCTTTGGCTTTCTTT
many - TRBJ2-1 TRBV15 CATSRDGGRYNEQFF TGTGCCACCAGCAGAGATGGGGGACGCTACAATGAGCAGTTCTTC
- TRBD1 TRBJ1-3 TRBV6-1 CASGIGGFSGNTIYF TGTGCCAGTGGAATAGGGGGCTTCTCTGGAAACACCATATATTTT
many TRBD1 TRBJ2-1 TRBV6-1 CASSEWPGQGVGTEQFF TGTGCCAGCAGTGAATGGCCGGGACAGGGGGTGGGCACTGAGCAGTTCTTC
many - TRBJ1-6 TRBV7-2 CASSLESSYNSPLHF TGTGCCAGCAGCTTAGAGAGCTCCTATAATTCACCCCTCCACTTT
- - TRBJ2-1 TRBV9 CASSVGLAGQGYYNEQFF TGTGCCAGCAGCGTAGGACTAGCGGGACAGGGGTACTACAATGAGCAGTTCTTC
many - TRBJ2-1 TRBV27 CASSPIALSSYNEQFF TGTGCCAGCAGTCCTATAGCGTTGAGCTCCTACAATGAGCAGTTCTTC
- - TRBJ1-5 TRBV7-2 CASSQRGANQPQHF TGTGCCAGCAGCCAAAGGGGGGCCAACCAGCCCCAGCATTTT
- TRBD2 TRBJ2-7 TRBV2 CASTELAGRTYEQYF TGTGCCAGCACCGAACTAGCGGGACGAACCTACGAGCAGTACTTC
- TRBD2 TRBJ2-1 TRBV19 CASSTSGNYNEQFF TGTGCCAGTAGCACTAGCGGGAACTACAATGAGCAGTTCTTC
- - TRBJ1-2 TRBV30 CAWSSGPRYTF TGTGCCTGGAGCTCCGGTCCCCGCTACACCTTC
few TRBD1 TRBJ2-1 TRBV4-3 CASSQRLEGTVVNEQFF TGCGCCAGCAGCCAACGCCTCGAGGGGACAGTCGTTAATGAGCAGTTCTTC
many TRBD2 TRBJ2-5 TRBV29-1 CSVGEALAGVETQYF TGCAGCGTTGGGGAGGCTCTAGCGGGAGTTGAGACCCAGTACTTC
many - TRBJ2-1 TRBV6-1 CASRPLVTSYNEQFF TGTGCCAGCAGACCACTAGTAACATCCTACAATGAGCAGTTCTTC
many - TRBJ2-1 TRBV5-1 CASSLGARGGDEQFF TGCGCCAGCAGCTTGGGTGCACGGGGTGGGGATGAGCAGTTCTTC
few - TRBJ1-2 TRBV30 CAGVRGVYGYTF TGTGCCGGAGTTAGGGGAGTATATGGCTACACCTTC